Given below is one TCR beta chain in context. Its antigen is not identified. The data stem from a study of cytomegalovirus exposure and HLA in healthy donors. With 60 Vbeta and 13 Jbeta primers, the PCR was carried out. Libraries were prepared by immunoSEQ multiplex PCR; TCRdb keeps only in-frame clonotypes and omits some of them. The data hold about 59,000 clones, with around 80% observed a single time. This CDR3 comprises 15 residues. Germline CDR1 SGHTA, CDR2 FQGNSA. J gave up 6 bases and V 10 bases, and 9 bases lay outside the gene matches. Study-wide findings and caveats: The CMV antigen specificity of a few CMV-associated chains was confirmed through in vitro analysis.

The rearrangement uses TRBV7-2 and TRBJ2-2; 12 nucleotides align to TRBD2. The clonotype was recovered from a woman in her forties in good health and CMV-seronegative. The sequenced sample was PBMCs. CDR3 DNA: TGTGCCACCAAGAGACTAGCGGGAGATTCCGGGGAGCTGTTTTTT. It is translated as CATKRLAGDSGELFF.